This TCR beta chain was found in a study of cytomegalovirus exposure and HLA in healthy donors. Study results and caveats: Later analysis demonstrated an association between a missense DCLRE1C variant and TCR beta V- and J-gene trimming.

Use of 60 Vbeta and 13 Jbeta primers characterized the PCR. TCRdb's table, derived via immunoSEQ multiplex PCR, lists solely in-frame clones and lacks some. The sample records some 170,000 clones, almost 80% being singletons. Deletions cut 2 bases from V and 8 bases from J, with 5 bases between. Germline V lookup: CDR1 SGHDT, CDR2 YYEEEE. The CDR3 is made up of 11 amino acids. A word on this clone: The target antigen is unknown.

V and J are TRBV5-6 and TRBJ2-1, with D uncertain. Sequenced input: PBMCs. This receptor was obtained from a man aged 40-49 years in good health and CMV-seropositive. CDR3 amino acids: CASSLAHEQFF. The CDR3 DNA is TGTGCCAGCAGCTTAGCCCATGAGCAGTTCTTC.